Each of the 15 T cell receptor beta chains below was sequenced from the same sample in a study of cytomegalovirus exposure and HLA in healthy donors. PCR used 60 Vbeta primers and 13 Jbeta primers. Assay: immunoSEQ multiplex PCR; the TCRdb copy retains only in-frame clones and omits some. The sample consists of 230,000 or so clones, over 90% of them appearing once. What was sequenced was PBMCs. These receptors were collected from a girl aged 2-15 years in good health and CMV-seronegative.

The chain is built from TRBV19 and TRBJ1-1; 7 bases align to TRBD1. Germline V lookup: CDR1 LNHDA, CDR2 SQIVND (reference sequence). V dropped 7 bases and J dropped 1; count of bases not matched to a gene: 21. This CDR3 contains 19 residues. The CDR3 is CASIPDLRRGQNWNTEAFF. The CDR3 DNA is TGTGCCAGTATCCCCGATCTTCGGAGGGGGCAGAATTGGAACACTGAAGCTTTCTTT. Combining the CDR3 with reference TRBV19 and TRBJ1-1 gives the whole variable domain DGGITQSPKYLFRKEGQNVTLSCEQNLNHDAMYWYRQDPGQGLRLIYYSQIVNDFQKGDIAEGYSVSREKKESFPLTVTSAQKNPTAFYLCASIPDLRRGQNWNTEAFFGQGTRLTVV.

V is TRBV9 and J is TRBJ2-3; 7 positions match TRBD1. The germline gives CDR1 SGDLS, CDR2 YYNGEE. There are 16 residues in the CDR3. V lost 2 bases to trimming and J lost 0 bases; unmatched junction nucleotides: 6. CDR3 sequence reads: CASSVHGTDSTDTQYF. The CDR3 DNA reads TGTGCCAGCAGCGTCCACGGGACAGATAGCACAGATACGCAGTATTTT.

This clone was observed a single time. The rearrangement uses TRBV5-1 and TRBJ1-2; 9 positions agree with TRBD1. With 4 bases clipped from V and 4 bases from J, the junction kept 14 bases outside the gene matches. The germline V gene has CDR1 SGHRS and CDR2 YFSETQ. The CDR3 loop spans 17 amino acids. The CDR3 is CASSMGQGSTFGYGYTF. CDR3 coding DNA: TGCGCCAGCAGCATGGGACAGGGCTCAACTTTCGGCTATGGCTACACCTTC.

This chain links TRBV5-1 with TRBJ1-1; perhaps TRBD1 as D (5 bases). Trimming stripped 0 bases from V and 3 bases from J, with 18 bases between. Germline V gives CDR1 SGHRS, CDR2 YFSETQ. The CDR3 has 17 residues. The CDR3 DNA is TGCGCCAGCAGCTTGGAGGGCAGCACCAGGGTCTACACTGAAGCTTTCTTT. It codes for CASSLEGSTRVYTEAFF.

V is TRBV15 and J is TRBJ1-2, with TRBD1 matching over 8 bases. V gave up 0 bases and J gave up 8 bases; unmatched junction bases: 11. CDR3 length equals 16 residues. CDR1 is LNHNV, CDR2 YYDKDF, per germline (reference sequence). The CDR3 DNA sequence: TGTGCCACCAGCAGAGAGATCCTGACAGGGGAGGACGGCTACACCTTC. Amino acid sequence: CATSREILTGEDGYTF.

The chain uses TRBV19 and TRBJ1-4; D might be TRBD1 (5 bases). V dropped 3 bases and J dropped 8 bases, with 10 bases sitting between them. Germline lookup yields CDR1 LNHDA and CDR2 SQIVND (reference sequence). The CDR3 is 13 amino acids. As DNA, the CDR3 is TGTGCCAGTAGTATGGTGGGGGGGGAAAAACTGTTTTTT. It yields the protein CASSMVGGEKLFF.

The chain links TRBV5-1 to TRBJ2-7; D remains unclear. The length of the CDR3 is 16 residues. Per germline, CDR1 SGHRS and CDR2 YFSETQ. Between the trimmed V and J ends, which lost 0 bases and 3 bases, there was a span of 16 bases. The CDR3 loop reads CASSLDVSPGFYEQYF. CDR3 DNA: TGCGCCAGCAGCTTGGATGTTTCTCCTGGCTTCTACGAGCAGTACTTC.

CDR3 sequence: CSALSNYGYTF. CDR3 DNA: TGCAGTGCCTTATCTAACTATGGCTACACCTTC. This sequence joins TRBV20-1 and TRBJ1-2; no clear D gene. CDR3 length equals 11 residues. Germline CDR1 reads DFQATT; CDR2 reads SNEGSKA (reference sequence). V was shortened by 6 bases and J by 0 bases, with 5 bases between the two germline ends.

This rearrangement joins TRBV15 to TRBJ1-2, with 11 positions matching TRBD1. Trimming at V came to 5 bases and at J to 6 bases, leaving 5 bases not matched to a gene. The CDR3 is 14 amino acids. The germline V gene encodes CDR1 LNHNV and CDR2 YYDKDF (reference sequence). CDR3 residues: CATSGQGAVNGYTF. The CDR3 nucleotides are TGTGCCACCAGCGGACAGGGGGCTGTTAATGGCTACACCTTC.

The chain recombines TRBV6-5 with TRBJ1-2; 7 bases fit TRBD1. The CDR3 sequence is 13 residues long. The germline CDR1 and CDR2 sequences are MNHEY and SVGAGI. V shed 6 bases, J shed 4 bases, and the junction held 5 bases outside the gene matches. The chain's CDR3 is CASRNAGGYGYTF. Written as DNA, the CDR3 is TGTGCCAGCAGAAACGCAGGGGGCTATGGCTACACCTTC.

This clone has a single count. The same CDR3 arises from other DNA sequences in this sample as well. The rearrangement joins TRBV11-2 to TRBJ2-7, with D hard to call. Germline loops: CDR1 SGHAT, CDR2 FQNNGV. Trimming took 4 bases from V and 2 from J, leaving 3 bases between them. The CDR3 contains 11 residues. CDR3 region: CASSSTYEQYF. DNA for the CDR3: TGTGCCAGCAGCTCAACCTACGAGCAGTACTTC.

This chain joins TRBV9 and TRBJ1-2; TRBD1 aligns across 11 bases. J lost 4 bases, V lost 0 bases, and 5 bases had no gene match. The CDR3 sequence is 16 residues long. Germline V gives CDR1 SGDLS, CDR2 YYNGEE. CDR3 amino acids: CASSVGDRGFVYGYTF. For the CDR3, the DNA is TGTGCCAGCAGCGTAGGGGACAGGGGGTTCGTCTATGGCTACACCTTC.

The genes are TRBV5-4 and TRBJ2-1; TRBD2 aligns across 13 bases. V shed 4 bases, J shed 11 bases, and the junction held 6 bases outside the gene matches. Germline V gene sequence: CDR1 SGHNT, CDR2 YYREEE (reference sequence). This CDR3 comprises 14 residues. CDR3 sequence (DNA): TGTGCCAGCAGCCCAGGACTAGCGGGGGAGCAGCAGTTCTTC. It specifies CASSPGLAGEQQFF.

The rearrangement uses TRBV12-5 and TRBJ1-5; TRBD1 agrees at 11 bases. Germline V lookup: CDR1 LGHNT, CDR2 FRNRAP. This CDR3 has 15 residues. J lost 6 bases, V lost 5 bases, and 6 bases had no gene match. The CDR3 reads CASGGGQGVGQPQHF. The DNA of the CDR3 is TGTGCTAGTGGTGGGGGACAGGGGGTCGGTCAGCCCCAGCATTTT.

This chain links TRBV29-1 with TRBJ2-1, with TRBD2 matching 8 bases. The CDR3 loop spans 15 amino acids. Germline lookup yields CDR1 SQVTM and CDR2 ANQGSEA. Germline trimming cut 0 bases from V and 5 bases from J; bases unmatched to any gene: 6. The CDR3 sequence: CSVEDGRGGHNEQFF. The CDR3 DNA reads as TGCAGCGTTGAAGATGGTCGGGGGGGCCACAATGAGCAGTTCTTC.